This paragraph covers one T cell receptor beta chain sequence. Sequenced by immunoSEQ multiplex PCR; TCRdb stores in-frame clones only, minus some. The table has 45,000 to 60,000 clones, about 95% seen once. The sample is drawn from a study of technical replicates of blood from a handful of donors. The receptor was derived from a human donor in good health. Some clones in this sample may be carry-over from other donors' samples. Sequenced input: PBMCs.

CDR3 protein: CASRGTGTGELFF. CDR3 nucleotide sequence: TGTGCCAGCAGGGGGACAGGGACCGGGGAGCTGTTTTTT. The V gene is TRBV7-2, the J gene TRBJ2-2; 9 nucleotides align to TRBD1. The CDR3 length is 13 residues. Trimming cost V 6 bases and J 5 bases; bases outside gene matches: 1. Germline V gives CDR1 SGHTA, CDR2 FQGNSA.